This T cell receptor (beta chain) was documented in a study of beta chain features in type 1 diabetes. This clone was counted between two and nine times. The whole isolated RNA underwent reverse transcription, so sequencing captured expressed TCRB transcripts. Using immunoSEQ multiplex PCR, the repertoire was profiled, and TCRdb retains in-frame clones only, with some absent. The table shows 900,000 or so clones, with roughly a sixth occurring only once. The ends lost 5 bases at V and 4 bases at J; junction bases unmatched: 10. Germline V gene sequence: CDR1 SGHVS, CDR2 FQNEAQ. This CDR3 comprises 18 residues. A sort by CD45RO/CCR7/CD25/CD127/CD95/CD27 yielded CD4+ naive, central memory, regulatory and stem cell-like memory cells.

This TCR was recovered from a woman under 30 in good health. The sample comprised naive CD4+ T cells from blood. The chain employs TRBV7-8 and TRBJ2-3; 15 bases are a match to TRBD2. The CDR3 bases are TGTGCCAGCAGCCGGGGACTAGCGGGAGGTGGGTCGGCAGATACGCAGTATTTT. This codes for CASSRGLAGGGSADTQYF.